The subject of this entry is one T cell receptor (beta chain). A single count supports this clone. Its binding antigen is unknown. Base qualities are missing; no much larger clone stands one base away. In total, roughly 670 healthy bone marrow donors made up the cohort. At the time of sampling, every cohort member was nominally healthy, though immune exposures that went unrecorded were likely present. The donor was CMV seropositive and belonged to the group of a few hundred seropositive cohort members. Every donor gave a peripheral blood sample, and the peripheral blood mononuclear cells from that sample were used for TCR beta sequencing. Genomic DNA extraction from the blood cell samples was performed with the Qiagen DNeasy Blood Extraction Kit. This specimen belongs to a study of cytomegalovirus exposure and HLA in healthy donors (dated by TCRdb to about 2017). Regarding the research as a whole: According to an earlier analysis of 587 of the donors, some 170 million T cells yielded some 120 million unique TCR beta sequences and approximately 280 Gb of sequence data. An early release covering roughly 600 HLA-typed donors comprised roughly 300 gigabases of sequencing data and 85 million to 100 million unique TCR sequences. A later analysis re-analyzed previously published TCR beta repertoires from 666 donors and added high-resolution HLA genotyping to study TCR occurrence patterns. High-throughput TCR immunosequencing, statistical association of individual TCRs with disease status, and machine learning were combined to predict cytomegalovirus infection status. HLA typing covered class I and class II loci at four-digit resolution. On average, roughly 250,000 unique TCR beta nucleotide sequences were sequenced per donor among several hundred genotyped donors of the cohort, with roughly 18% of those sequences being non-productive. Typing coverage differed by locus: A, B, C, DRB1 and DQB1 were typed in about 629-630 donors, DQA1 in 522, DPA1 in roughly 590, and DPB1 in around 440. All discovery cohort repertoires had been generated using a single sequencing platform. Donor age, sex, ethnicity and CMV serostatus were collected together with the repertoire data. Four to six DR-DQ haplotypes were handled as single units for association and clustering, since linkage in the cohort was strong. Among the roughly 390 genotyped donors, approximately 81% belonged to the genetic ancestry cluster associated with self-reported Caucasian donors. In addition to the first cohort of 650 to 750 subjects, a separate validation cohort of over 90 different subjects was used. In a later genetic analysis, genome-wide SNP genotypes for about 65% of the 666 donors were used, and that subset was treated as a discovery cohort. The study profiled the T cell repertoires of hundreds of subjects by immunosequencing and related them to cytomegalovirus serostatus. An earlier analysis of around 640 of the donors used high-throughput TCR beta sequencing to judge whether each TCR beta V gene segment behaved as functional or pseudogenic. Rather than drawing on any new phenotypic data, the later analysis identified candidate immune exposures from TCR beta sequences and the way those sequences occurred across donors. The study aimed to test whether cataloging public T cell receptors could reveal signatures of past pathogen exposure.

The CDR3, from cysteine to phenylalanine, totals 14 residues. Of the read, only the CDR3 DNA is kept; its 42 bases are in frame from base 1. Trimming takes 4 bases off V and 6 bases off J; junction bases not matched to a gene: 2. CDR1 and CDR2 were assigned from the germline V gene as SGHDN and FVKESK. Results and caveats for the whole study, not just this receptor: The study gave a list of 150 to 200 TCR beta chains associated with cytomegalovirus. A later analysis found that TCR association rates varied across HLA loci, with DRB1 alleles showing the most associated TCRs and HLA-C alleles the fewest. In a later genetic analysis, a missense DCLRE1C variant was associated with V-gene and J-gene trimming of TCR beta chains, and the association was replicated in an independent cohort. Most TCR sequences were observed very rarely across donors, whereas some public TCRs were present in many individuals. This cohort had only TCR beta chains sequenced, and the lack of alpha or paired-chain data limited which features could be detected. The classifier was reported to diagnose cytomegalovirus status with high specificity and sensitivity in both the original and validation cohorts. Roughly 15 rarely observed V segments, including chromosome 9 orphons, were excluded from the earlier analysis of some 590 of the donors because counts were too low. Specific HLA alleles were associated with about 17,000 TCR beta sequences at a false discovery rate of 0.05 in a later analysis. According to a later analysis, parvovirus B19, influenza, CMV and Epstein-Barr virus appeared linked to several top co-occurrence clusters. Most CMV-associated TCR beta chains appeared to be HLA-restricted in a later analysis, and the HLA associations seemed to be driven largely by CMV exposure. Because HLA typing was missing for some donors at each locus, association tests included only the typed subset. According to a later genetic analysis, donors in an Asian-associated ancestry cluster had fewer N-insertions in productive TCRs than the approximately 670-donor mean. The authors suggested that the approach could potentially be generalized to other disease states and immunological phenotypes. Some IMGT-functional V segments, including TRBV6-2 and TRBV6-3, could not be told apart with the 87-base-pair reads, so those segments were excluded. The sequencing pipeline was judged likely to have produced a cluster of highly shared sequence variants as a technical artifact. In vitro tests confirmed that a few of the cytomegalovirus-associated TCR beta chains recognize cytomegalovirus antigens. The presence/absence analyses assumed that sequencing depth was roughly uniform across donors, and that assumption may not be true. For the cohort, immune exposure information was limited to CMV serostatus. Linkage disequilibrium might explain the correlated functional status among segregating V segments, but an unknown experimental factor could not be ruled out. Strong co-occurrence of HLA alleles, especially DR and DQ, made assigning TCR associations to individual alleles difficult. A later analysis found that HLA-associated TCR beta chains were more clonally expanded and had lower generation probabilities than equally common non-associated chains. An earlier analysis of several hundred of the donors showed that most TCR beta V segments appeared in productive rearrangements either about 87% or about 30% of the time, which broadly matched IMGT annotations. A further reported finding was that TCR beta sequences accurately predicted the HLA-A and HLA-B alleles for most subjects in the first cohort.

Library creation used the immunoSEQ multiplex PCR assay. For the multiplex PCR, a mixture combining 60 forward primers for TCR Vbeta segments and 13 reverse primers for TCR Jbeta segments was used. The CDR3 region of rearranged TCR beta genes was amplified from genomic DNA with a multiplex PCR assay. On the Illumina HiSeq System, the amplified TCR beta libraries were sequenced as 87-base-pair reads. In the original analysis: A later analysis tallied some 79 million unique TCR beta chains across the 640 or so repertoires, and about 12 million of those chains were shared by two or more donors. To remove PCR and sequencing errors, raw reads were error-corrected and collapsed into unique sequences using a nearest-neighbor algorithm that merged closely related sequences. V, D and J gene segments were assigned by aligning CDR3 sequences to IMGT reference sequences. Each retained sequence needed at least a six-nucleotide match to both a V gene segment and a J gene segment. Rearrangements were classified as productive when the CDR3 lacked stop codons and remained in frame with V and J, and all other rearrangements were classified as non-productive. CDR3 was defined according to IMGT convention as the region running from the second conserved V-encoded cysteine to the conserved J-encoded phenylalanine. The earlier analysis of about 620 of the donors excluded sequences that lacked an unambiguous match to a single V gene segment. In an earlier analysis of 587 of the donors, V segments were called functional above 56.7% productive rearrangements and were called segregating when the between-donor standard deviation exceeded 5%. A statistical classification framework was built to diagnose cytomegalovirus status from the catalog of TCR beta chain sequences. In a later analysis, TCR nucleotide sequences were compared against IMGT/GENE-DB human TR gene sequences so that V and J genes could be assigned. A later analysis assigned CDR3 sequences and most-parsimonious VDJ recombination scenarios with the TCRdist pipeline. In a later analysis, each TCR beta chain was defined by its CDR3 amino acid sequence together with its V-gene family, and reads lacking a unique V-gene family were excluded. As a way to deal with suspected cross-contamination and a sequencing artifact, a later analysis dropped approximately 570 nucleotide sequences that were highly shared and had low generation probability. For each public chain, a later analysis derived a clonal expansion index from normalized ranks of inferred template counts within each repertoire. Generation probabilities in a later analysis came from a VDJ recombination model fitted to out-of-frame rearrangements, and those results were checked against IGoR. In a later analysis, TCR-TCR, TCR-HLA and TCR-CMV co-occurrence was scored with hypergeometric tests, and a repertoire-size bias correction was applied to TCR pairs. A later analysis estimated false discovery rates by permuting HLA or CMV assignments 20 times. In a later analysis, co-occurring TCRs were grouped using DBSCAN, and TCRdist sequence similarity was added for clustering within HLA-allele-positive subsets. Co-occurrence clustering excluded repertoires with fewer than 30,000 or more than 120,000 public chains, plus five with anomalous nucleotide sharing. Here the immuneACCESS table is served through TCRdb, limited to in-frame sequences with V and J called. Missing clones are a known gap in these copies; in checked studies unresolved V genes cover under half, and the rest lacks a known reason. The V and J calls and clone size were taken over from that table, and D and trimming were inferred from the DNA. This sample comprises under 250,000 clones, 75% to 85% of them detected only once. The ten largest clones capture around 8.3% of the sample.

The chain employs TRBV14 and TRBJ2-1; TRBD2 aligns with 11 central bases. The origin of this receptor is a woman aged 55-69 years in good health and CMV-seropositive. Sequences were obtained from PBMCs. CDR3 loop: CASSRTSGSNEQFF. The base sequence is TGTGCCAGCAGCCGGACTAGCGGGTCCAATGAGCAGTTCTTC.